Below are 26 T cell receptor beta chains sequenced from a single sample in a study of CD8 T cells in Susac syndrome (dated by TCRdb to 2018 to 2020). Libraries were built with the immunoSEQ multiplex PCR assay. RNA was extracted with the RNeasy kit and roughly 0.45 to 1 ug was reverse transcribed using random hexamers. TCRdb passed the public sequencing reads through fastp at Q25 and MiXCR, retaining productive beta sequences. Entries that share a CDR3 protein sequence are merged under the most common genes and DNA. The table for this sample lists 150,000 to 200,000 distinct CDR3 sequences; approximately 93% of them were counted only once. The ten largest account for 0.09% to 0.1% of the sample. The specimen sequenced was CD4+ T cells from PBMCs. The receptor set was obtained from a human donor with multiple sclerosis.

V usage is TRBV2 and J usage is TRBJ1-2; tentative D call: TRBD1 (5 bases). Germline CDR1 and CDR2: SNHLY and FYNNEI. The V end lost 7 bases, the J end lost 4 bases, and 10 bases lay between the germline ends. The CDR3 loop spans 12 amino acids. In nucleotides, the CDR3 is TGTGCCAGCAACCCCCAGGGCTATGGCTACACCTTC. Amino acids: CASNPQGYGYTF.

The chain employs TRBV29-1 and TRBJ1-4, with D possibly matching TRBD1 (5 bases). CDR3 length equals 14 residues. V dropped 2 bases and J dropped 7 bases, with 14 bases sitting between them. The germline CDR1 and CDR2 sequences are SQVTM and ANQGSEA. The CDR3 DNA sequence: TGCAGCGTTGAATCGAGCCGGGACTCTGAAAAACTGTTTTTT. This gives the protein CSVESSRDSEKLFF. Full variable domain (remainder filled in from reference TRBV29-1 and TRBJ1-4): SAVISQKPSRDICQRGTSLTIQCQVDSQVTMMFWYRQQPGQSLTLIATANQGSEATYESGFVIDKFPISRPNLTFSTLTVSNMSPEDSSIYLCSVESSRDSEKLFFGSGTQLSVL.

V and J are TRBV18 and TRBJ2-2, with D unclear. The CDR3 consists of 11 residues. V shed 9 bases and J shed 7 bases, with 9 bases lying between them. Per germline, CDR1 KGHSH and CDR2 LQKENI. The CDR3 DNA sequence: TGTGCCAGTTCCCATGGCGGGGAGCTGTTTTTT. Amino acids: CASSHGGELFF.

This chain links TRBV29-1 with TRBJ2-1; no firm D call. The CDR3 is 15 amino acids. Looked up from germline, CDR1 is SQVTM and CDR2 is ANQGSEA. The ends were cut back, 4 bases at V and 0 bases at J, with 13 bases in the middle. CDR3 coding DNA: TGCAGCGTTGTGGTAGGCTTCAGCTCCTACAATGAGCAGTTCTTC. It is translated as CSVVVGFSSYNEQFF.

The CDR3 sequence is CASSQEAGELFF. DNA for the CDR3: TGCGCCAGCAGCCAAGAGGCAGGGGAGCTGTTTTTT. This chain links TRBV4-3 with TRBJ2-2; D remains ambiguous. CDR3 size: 12 residues. The V end lost 0 bases, the J end lost 8 bases, and 4 bases lay between the germline ends. CDR1 is LGHNA, CDR2 YSLEER, per germline.

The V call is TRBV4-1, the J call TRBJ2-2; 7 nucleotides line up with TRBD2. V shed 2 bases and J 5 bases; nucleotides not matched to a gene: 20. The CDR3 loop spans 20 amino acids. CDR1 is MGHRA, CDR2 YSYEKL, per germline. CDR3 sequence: CASSQPSGTKSAAETGELFF. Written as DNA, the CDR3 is TGCGCCAGCAGCCAACCAAGCGGGACTAAATCCGCAGCTGAAACCGGGGAGCTGTTTTTT.

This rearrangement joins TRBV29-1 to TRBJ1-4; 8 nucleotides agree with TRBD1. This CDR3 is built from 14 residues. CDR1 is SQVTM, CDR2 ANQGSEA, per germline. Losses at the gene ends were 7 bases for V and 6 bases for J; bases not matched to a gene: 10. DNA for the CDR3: TGCAGCGCTAAAAATCAGGGGGCTGATGAAAAACTGTTTTTT. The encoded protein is CSAKNQGADEKLFF.

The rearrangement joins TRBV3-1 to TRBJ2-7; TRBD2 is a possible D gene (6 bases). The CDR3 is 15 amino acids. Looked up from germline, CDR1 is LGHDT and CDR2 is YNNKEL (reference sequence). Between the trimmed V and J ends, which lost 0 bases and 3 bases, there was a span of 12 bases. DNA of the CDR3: TGTGCCAGCAGCCAAGATCCGGTTAGCGGCTACGAGCAGTACTTC. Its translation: CASSQDPVSGYEQYF.

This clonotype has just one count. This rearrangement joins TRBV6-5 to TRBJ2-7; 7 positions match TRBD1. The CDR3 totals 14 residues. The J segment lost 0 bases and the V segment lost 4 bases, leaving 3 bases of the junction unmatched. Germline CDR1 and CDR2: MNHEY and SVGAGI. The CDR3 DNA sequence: TGTGCCAGCAGTTCCGGACAGGACTCCTACGAGCAGTACTTC. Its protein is CASSSGQDSYEQYF.

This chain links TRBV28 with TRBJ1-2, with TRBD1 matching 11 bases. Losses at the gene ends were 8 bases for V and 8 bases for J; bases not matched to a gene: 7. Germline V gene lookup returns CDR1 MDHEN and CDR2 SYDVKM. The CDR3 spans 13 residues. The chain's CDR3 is CASGTGGFRGYTF. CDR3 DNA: TGTGCCAGCGGGACAGGGGGATTTAGAGGCTACACCTTC.

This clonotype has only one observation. The DNA for the CDR3 is TGTGCCTGGAGTACGGGACTAGCGGGAGGGACCCCCGGGGAGCTGTTTTTT. This gives the protein CAWSTGLAGGTPGELFF. The rearrangement joins TRBV30 to TRBJ2-2; 16 positions match TRBD2. Germline V CDR1 and CDR2: GTSNPN, SVGIG (reference sequence). Unmatched junction bases numbered 6, after V lost 2 bases and J lost 6 bases. The CDR3 totals 17 residues.

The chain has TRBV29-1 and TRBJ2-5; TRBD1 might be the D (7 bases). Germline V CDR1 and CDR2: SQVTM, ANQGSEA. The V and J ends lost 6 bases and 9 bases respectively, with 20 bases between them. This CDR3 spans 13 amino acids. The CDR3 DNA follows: TGCAGCGTGGCGGGACAGTTCCCCGGGGCCCAGTACTTC. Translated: CSVAGQFPGAQYF.

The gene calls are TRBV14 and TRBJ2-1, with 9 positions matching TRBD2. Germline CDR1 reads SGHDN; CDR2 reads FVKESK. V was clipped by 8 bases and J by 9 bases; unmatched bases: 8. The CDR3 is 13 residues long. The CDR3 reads CASGLAGSGEQFF. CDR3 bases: TGTGCCAGCGGGCTAGCGGGATCGGGTGAGCAGTTCTTC.

CDR3 nucleotides: TGTGCCAGCAGTGACCCGACAGGAAACACCATATATTTT. Translation: CASSDPTGNTIYF. This rearrangement joins TRBV6-1 to TRBJ1-3; D not certain. Germline CDR1 and CDR2: MNHNS and SASEGT. The CDR3 has 13 amino acids. V lost 3 bases to trimming and J lost 4 bases, with 7 bases between them.

CDR3 DNA: TGCAGTGCTAGAGACCCTACGGAGGCGGGAGAAGTAGATACGCAGTATTTT. The encoded protein is CSARDPTEAGEVDTQYF. The chain employs TRBV20-1 and TRBJ2-3, with TRBD2 matching over 7 bases. The trim removed 0 bases at V and 5 bases at J, leaving 14 bases unmatched. CDR1 is DFQATT and CDR2 is SNEGSKA in the germline V gene (reference sequence). The CDR3 spans 17 residues.

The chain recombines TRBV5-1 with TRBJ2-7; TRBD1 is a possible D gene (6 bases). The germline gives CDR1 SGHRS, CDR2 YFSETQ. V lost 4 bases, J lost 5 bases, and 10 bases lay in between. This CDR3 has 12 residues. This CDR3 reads CASSSNRDEQYF. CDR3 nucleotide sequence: TGCGCCAGCAGCAGCAACAGGGACGAGCAGTACTTC.

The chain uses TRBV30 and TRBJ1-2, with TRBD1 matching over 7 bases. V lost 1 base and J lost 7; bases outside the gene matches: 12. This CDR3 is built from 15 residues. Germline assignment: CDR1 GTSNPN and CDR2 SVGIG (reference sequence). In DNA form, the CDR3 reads TGTGCCTGGAGTGCAGGTACAGGGGTATATGCTGGCTACACCTTC. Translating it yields CAWSAGTGVYAGYTF.

In DNA, the CDR3 is TGCGCCAGCAGCCCGGACATCTCCTACGAGCAGTACTTC. Amino acids: CASSPDISYEQYF. V is TRBV5-1 and J is TRBJ2-7; D might be TRBD1 (5 bases). Germline V gives CDR1 SGHRS, CDR2 YFSETQ. V was trimmed by 4 bases and J by 0 bases, leaving 8 bases between them. This CDR3 has 13 amino acids. The whole variable domain, filled in from reference TRBV5-1 and TRBJ2-7, reads KAGVTQTPRYLIKTRGQQVTLSCSPISGHRSVSWYQQTPGQGLQFLFEYFSETQRNKGNFPGRFSGRQFSNSRSEMNVSTLELGDSALYLCASSPDISYEQYFGPGTRLTVT.

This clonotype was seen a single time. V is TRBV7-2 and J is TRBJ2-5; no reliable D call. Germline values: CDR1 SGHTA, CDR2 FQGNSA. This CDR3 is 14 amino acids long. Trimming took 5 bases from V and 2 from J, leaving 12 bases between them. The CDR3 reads CASSARWPQETQYF. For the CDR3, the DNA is TGTGCCAGCAGCGCCCGATGGCCTCAAGAGACCCAGTACTTC.

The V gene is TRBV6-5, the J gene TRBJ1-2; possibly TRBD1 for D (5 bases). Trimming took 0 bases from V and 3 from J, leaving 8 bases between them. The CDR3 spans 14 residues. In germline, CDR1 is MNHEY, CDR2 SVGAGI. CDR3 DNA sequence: TGTGCCAGCAGTTACTCCGAGGGGTACTATGGCTACACCTTC. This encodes CASSYSEGYYGYTF.

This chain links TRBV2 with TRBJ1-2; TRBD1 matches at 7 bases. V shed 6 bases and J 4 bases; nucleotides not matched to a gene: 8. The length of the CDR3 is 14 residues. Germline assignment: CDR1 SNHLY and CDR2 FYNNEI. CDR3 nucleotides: TGTGCCAGCAGCATGGAGACAGGGACCTATGGCTACACCTTC. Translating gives CASSMETGTYGYTF.

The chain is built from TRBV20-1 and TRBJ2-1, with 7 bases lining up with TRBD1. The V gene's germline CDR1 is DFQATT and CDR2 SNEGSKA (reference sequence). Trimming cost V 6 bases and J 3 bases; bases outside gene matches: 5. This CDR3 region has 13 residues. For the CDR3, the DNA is TGCAGTGCGCCGGGACAGCTCTACAATGAGCAGTTCTTC. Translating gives CSAPGQLYNEQFF.

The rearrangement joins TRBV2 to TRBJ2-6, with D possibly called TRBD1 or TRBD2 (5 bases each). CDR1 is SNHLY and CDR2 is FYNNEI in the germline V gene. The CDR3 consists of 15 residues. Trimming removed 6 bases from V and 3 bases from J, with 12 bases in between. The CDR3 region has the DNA TGTGCCAGCAGGGGGACGACTGGTGGGGCCAACGTCCTGACTTTC. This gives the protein CASRGTTGGANVLTF.

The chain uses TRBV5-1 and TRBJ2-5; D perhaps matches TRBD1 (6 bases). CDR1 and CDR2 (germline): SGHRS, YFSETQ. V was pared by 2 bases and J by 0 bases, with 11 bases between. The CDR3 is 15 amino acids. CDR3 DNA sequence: TGCGCCAGCAGCTTCTGGGGGCAAGACCAAGAGACCCAGTACTTC. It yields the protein CASSFWGQDQETQYF.

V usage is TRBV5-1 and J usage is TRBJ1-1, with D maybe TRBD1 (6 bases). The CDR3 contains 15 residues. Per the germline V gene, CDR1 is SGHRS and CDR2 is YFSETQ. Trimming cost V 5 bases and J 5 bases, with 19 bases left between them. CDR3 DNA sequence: TGCGCCAGCAGATCTACCTACAGGGTGGGGACTGAAGCTTTCTTT. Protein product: CASRSTYRVGTEAFF.

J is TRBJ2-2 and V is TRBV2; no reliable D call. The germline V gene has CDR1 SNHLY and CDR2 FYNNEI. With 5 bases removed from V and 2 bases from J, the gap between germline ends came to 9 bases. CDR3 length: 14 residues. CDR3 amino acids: CASSLDHNTGELFF. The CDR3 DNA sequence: TGTGCCAGCAGTCTCGACCATAACACCGGGGAGCTGTTTTTT.